This T cell receptor beta chain was identified in a study of T cell responses to AZD1222 COVID-19 vaccine. The table came from immunoSEQ multiplex PCR; TCRdb's copy has only in-frame clones and leaves some out. The sample yields fewer than 120,000 clones, roughly 92% seen once. Study-wide findings and caveats: Reports indicate that nearly half of spike-specific TCRs are directed at unmutated variant regions. White British people made up most donors, females outnumbered males, and clonal diversity was possibly underestimated. Baseline serostatus was positive in only six AZD1222 recipients.

Concerning this clone: Its specificity is unknown.

The V and J ends lost 2 bases and 0 bases respectively, with 9 bases between them. CDR1 is MNHEY, CDR2 SMNVEV, per germline (reference sequence). The CDR3 has 15 amino acids. The TCR originated in an adult in good health. This chain links TRBV27 with TRBJ2-3; unclear D gene. The source material was peripheral blood, sampled on day 0 of AZD1222 vaccination. CDR3 region: CASSLRLTSTDTQYF. The CDR3 DNA sequence: TGTGCCAGCAGTTTAAGGTTAACTAGCACAGATACGCAGTATTTT.